This TCR beta chain was identified in a study of T cells in localized non-small cell lung cancer. The method was immunoSEQ multiplex PCR; TCRdb's version includes in-frame clones alone and lacks a portion of them. The sample has about 25,000 clones; about 87% are singletons. Regarding the study as a whole: Elevated blood T cell density was associated with longer overall survival. Uninvolved adjacent lung showed peak T cell clonality, exceeding tumor. Sequencing was limited to one tumor region, leaving the possibility of heterogeneity open. Adjacent lung tissue had a median about 57 of the top 100 clones found in the tumor.

Note on this clone: Its antigen remains unidentified.

The clonotype comes from a woman aged 35 to 75 with stage III lung adenocarcinoma. The sequencing used peripheral blood mononuclear cells, collected before any cancer treatment.

CDR3 region: CASWGRPQHF. CDR3 in DNA: TGTGCCAGCTGGGGGCGGCCCCAGCATTTT. The genes are TRBV5-4 and TRBJ1-5, with D possibly TRBD1 on 6 matching bases. The CDR3 extends over 10 amino acids. Trimming took 7 bases from V and 9 from J, leaving 8 bases between them. CDR1 and CDR2 (germline): SGHNT, YYREEE (reference sequence).